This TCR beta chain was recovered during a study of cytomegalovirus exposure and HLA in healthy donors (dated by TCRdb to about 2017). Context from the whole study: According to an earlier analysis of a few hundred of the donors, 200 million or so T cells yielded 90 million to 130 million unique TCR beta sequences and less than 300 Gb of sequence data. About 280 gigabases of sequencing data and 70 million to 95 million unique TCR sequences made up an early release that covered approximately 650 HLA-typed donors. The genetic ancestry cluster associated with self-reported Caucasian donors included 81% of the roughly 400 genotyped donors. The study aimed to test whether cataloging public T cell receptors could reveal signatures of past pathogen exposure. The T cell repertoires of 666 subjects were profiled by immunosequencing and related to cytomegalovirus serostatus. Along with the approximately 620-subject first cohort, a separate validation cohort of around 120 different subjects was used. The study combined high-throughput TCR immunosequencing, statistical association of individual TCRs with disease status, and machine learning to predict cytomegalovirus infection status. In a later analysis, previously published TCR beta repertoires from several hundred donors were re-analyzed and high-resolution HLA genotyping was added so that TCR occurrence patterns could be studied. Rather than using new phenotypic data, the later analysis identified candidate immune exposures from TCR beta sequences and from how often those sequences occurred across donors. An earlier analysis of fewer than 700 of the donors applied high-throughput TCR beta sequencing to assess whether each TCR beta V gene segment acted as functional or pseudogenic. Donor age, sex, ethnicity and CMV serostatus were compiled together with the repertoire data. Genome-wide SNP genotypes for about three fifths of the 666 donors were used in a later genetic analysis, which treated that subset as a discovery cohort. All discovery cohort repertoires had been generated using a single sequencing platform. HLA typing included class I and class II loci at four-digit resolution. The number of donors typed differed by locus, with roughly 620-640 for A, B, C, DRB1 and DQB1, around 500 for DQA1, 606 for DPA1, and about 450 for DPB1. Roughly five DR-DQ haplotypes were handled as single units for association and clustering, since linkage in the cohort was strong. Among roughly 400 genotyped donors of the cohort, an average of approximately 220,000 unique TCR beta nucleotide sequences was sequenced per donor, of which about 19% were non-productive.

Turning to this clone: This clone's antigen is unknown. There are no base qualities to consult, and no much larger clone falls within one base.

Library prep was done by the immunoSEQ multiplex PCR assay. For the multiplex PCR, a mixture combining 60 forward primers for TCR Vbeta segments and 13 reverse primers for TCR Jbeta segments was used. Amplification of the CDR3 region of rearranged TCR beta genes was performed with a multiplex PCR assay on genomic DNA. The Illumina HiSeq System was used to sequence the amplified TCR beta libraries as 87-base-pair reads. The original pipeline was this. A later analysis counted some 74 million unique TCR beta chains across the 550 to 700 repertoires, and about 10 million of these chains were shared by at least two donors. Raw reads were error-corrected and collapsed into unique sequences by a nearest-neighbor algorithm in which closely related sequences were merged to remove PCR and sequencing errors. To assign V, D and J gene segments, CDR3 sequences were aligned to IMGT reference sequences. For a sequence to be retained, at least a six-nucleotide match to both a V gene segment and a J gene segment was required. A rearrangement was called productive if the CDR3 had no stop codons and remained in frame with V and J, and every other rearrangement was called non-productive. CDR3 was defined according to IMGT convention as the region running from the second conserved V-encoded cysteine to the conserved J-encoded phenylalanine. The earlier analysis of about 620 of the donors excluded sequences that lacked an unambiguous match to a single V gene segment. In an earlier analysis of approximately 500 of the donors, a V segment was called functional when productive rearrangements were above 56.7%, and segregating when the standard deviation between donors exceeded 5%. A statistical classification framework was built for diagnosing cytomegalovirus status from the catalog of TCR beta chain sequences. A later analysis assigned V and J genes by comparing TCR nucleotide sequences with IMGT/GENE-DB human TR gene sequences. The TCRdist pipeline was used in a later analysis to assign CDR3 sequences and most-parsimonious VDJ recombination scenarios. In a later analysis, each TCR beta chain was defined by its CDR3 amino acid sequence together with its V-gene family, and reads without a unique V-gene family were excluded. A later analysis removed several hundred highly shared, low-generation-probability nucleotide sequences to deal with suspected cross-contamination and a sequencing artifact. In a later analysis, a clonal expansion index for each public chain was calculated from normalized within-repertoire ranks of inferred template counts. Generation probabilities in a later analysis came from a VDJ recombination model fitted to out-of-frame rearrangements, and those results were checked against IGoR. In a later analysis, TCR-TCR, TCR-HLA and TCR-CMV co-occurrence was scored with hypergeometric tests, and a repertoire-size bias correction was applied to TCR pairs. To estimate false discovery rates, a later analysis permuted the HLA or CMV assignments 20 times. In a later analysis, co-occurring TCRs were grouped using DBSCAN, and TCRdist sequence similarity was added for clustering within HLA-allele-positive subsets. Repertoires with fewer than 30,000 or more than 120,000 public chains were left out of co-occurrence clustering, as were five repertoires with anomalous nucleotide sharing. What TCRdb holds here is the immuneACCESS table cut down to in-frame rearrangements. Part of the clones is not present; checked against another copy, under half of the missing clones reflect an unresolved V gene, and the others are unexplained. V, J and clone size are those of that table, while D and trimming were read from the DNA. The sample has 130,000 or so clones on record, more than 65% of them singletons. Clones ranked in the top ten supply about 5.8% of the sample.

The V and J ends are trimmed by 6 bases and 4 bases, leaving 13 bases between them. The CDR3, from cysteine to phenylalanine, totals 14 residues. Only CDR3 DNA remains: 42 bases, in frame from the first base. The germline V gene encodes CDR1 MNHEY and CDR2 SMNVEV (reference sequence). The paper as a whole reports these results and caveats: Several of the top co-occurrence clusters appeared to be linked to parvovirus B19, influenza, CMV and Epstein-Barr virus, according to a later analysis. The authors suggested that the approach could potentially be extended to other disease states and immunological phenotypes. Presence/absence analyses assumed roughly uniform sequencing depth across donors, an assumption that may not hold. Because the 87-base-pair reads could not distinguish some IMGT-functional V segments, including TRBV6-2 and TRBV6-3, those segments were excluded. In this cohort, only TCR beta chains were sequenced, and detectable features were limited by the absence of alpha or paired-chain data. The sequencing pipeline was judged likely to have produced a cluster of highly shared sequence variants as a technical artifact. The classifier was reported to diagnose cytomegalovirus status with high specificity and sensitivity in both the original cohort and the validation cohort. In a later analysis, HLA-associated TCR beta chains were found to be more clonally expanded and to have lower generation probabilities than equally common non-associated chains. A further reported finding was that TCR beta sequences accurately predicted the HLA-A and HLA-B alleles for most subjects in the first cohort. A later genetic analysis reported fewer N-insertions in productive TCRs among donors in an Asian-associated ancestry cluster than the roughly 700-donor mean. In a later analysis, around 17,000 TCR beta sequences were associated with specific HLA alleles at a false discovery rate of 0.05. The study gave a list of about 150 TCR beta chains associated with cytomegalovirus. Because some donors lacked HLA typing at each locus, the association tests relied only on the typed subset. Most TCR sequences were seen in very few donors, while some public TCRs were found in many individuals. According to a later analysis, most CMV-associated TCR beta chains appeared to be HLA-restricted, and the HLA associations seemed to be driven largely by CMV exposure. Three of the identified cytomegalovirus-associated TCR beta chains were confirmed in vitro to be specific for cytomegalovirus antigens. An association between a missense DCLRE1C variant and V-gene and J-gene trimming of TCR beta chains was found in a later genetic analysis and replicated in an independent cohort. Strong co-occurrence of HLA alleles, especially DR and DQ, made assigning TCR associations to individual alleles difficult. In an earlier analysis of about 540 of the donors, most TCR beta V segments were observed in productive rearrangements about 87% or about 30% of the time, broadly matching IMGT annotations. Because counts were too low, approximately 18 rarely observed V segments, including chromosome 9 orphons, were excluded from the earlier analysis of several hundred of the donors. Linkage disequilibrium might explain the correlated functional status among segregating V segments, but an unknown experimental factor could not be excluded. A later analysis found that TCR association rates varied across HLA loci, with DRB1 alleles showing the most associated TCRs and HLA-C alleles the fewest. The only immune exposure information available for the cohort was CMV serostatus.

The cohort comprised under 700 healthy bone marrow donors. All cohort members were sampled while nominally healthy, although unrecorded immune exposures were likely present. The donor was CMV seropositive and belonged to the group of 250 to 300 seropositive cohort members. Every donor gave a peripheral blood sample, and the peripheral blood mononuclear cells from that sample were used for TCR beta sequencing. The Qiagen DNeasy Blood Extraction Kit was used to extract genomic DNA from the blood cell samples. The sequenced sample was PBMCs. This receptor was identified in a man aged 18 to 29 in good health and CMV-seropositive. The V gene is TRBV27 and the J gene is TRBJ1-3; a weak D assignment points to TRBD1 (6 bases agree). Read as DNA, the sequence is TGTGCCAGCAGACATCCGGGACAAGGAAACACCATATATTTT. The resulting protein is CASRHPGQGNTIYF.